The 29 T cell receptor beta chains listed next were all sequenced from one sample in a study of blood T cell repertoires in COVID-19. Clones were sequenced by immunoSEQ multiplex PCR, and TCRdb holds only the in-frame ones, with some missing. The table lists fewer than 450,000 clones, approximately 91% of them singletons, with approximately 7.4% in the top ten. Sequenced material: peripheral blood. Receptors were obtained from a woman in her seventies with COVID-19, enrolled during active disease.

The chain joins TRBV19 to TRBJ1-2; a possible D gene is TRBD1 (6 bases). Germline CDR1 reads LNHDA; CDR2 reads SQIVND (reference sequence). Trimming removed 5 bases at V and 10 bases at J, with 17 bases between. This CDR3 comprises 13 residues. The CDR3: CASSFRGGPDYTF. Here the CDR3 DNA reads TGTGCCAGTAGTTTCAGGGGTGGACCAGACTACACCTTC.

The V and J genes are TRBV2 and TRBJ1-1, with D unresolved. CDR3 length equals 10 residues. The germline V gene has CDR1 SNHLY and CDR2 FYNNEI. V lost 8 bases to trimming and J lost 4 bases, with 5 bases between them. Here the CDR3 reads CASQVTEAFF. CDR3 nucleotide sequence: TGTGCCAGCCAGGTCACTGAAGCTTTCTTT.

There are a few counts of this clone. This chain uses TRBV6-5 with TRBJ2-7; D might be TRBD1 (5 bases). Trimming took off 7 bases at V and 7 bases at J, with 17 bases between the two ends. CDR3 length: 13 residues. CDR1 MNHEY and CDR2 SVGAGI come from the germline V gene. The CDR3 region is CASNDPGIREQYF. The CDR3 nucleotides are TGTGCCAGCAACGACCCAGGGATAAGGGAGCAGTACTTC.

A word on this clone: Other DNA sequences in the same sample also yield this CDR3. J is TRBJ2-7 and V is TRBV3-1 (or the pseudogene TRBV3-2); the D gene is possibly TRBD2 (5 bases). CDR1 is LGHDT, CDR2 YNNKEL, per germline (reference sequence). The CDR3 extends over 15 amino acids. The V end was cut by 1 base, the J end by 2 bases, with 12 bases between. The CDR3 region is CASSQGLAGAYEQYF. The CDR3 coding sequence is TGTGCCAGCAGCCAAGGACTGGCGGGCGCCTACGAGCAGTACTTC.

The V call is TRBV13, the J call TRBJ1-1; 7 bases line up with TRBD1. V dropped 5 bases and J dropped 2; count of bases not matched to a gene: 11. The germline V gene has CDR1 PRHDT and CDR2 FYEKMQ (reference sequence). The CDR3 covers 16 residues. CDR3 in amino acids: CASSQIPGQPNTEAFF. The CDR3 nucleotides are TGTGCCAGCAGCCAGATACCGGGACAGCCAAACACTGAAGCTTTCTTT.

DNA for the CDR3: TGCGCCAGCAGCTTGCCCTACGGACAGGGCGATGAGCAGTTCTTC. This sequence encodes CASSLPYGQGDEQFF. This sequence joins TRBV5-1 and TRBJ2-1; 8 bases fit TRBD1. Germline V gene lookup returns CDR1 SGHRS and CDR2 YFSETQ. This CDR3 is built from 15 residues. V dropped 1 base and J dropped 8; count of bases not matched to a gene: 8.

This chain connects TRBV11-2 to TRBJ2-1, with 9 bases fitting TRBD1. Unmatched junction bases numbered 13, after V lost 2 bases and J lost 5 bases. The germline gives CDR1 SGHAT, CDR2 FQNNGV. This CDR3 contains 18 residues. The CDR3 loop reads CASSLRNPGQGGNNEQFF. CDR3 DNA: TGTGCCAGCAGCTTAAGGAACCCGGGACAGGGAGGCAACAATGAGCAGTTCTTC.

V gene TRBV5-6 combines with J gene TRBJ2-3; the D gene is possibly TRBD2 (5 bases). Between the trimmed V and J ends, which lost 4 bases and 6 bases, there was a span of 9 bases. This CDR3 spans 12 amino acids. The germline gives CDR1 SGHDT, CDR2 YYEEEE. The CDR3 bases are TGTGCCAGCAGCCACCCGGGGGATACGCAGTATTTT. Protein sequence: CASSHPGDTQYF.

J is TRBJ2-7 and V is TRBV27; tentative D call: TRBD1 (7 bases). V shed 7 bases and J shed 6 bases, with 13 bases lying between them. CDR3 length equals 12 residues. The V gene's germline CDR1 is MNHEY and CDR2 SMNVEV (reference sequence). The CDR3 DNA reads TGTGCCAGCATCCCAGGGGGAGGCGAGCAGTACTTC. It codes for CASIPGGGEQYF.

The gene calls are TRBV28 and TRBJ1-2; TRBD1 agrees at 11 bases. Trimming removed 6 bases from V and 4 bases from J; junction bases left unmatched: 7. Germline lookup yields CDR1 MDHEN and CDR2 SYDVKM. The CDR3 contains 15 residues. The CDR3, as DNA: TGTGCCAGCAGCTTCCGGGACAGGGGGATCTATGGCTACACCTTC. This translates into CASSFRDRGIYGYTF.

This chain links TRBV7-9 with TRBJ2-7; the match to TRBD2 covers 7 bases. J gave up 1 base and V 5 bases, and 5 bases lay outside the gene matches. Germline V gives CDR1 SEHNR, CDR2 FQNEAQ (reference sequence). This CDR3 has 14 amino acids. The CDR3 loop is CASSPPGLSYEQYF. The CDR3 nucleotides are TGTGCCAGCAGCCCCCCGGGACTATCCTACGAGCAGTACTTC.

The chain joins TRBV6-6 to TRBJ1-2; possible D gene TRBD1, 6 bases. In germline, CDR1 is MNHNY, CDR2 SVGAGI (reference sequence). V was pared by 7 bases and J by 2 bases, with 11 bases between. The CDR3 runs 13 residues. The CDR3 is CASKGQGNYGYTF. CDR3 bases: TGTGCCAGCAAGGGGCAGGGGAACTATGGCTACACCTTC.

CDR3 sequence (DNA): TGCGCCAGCAGCCCCGGATGGGGGGGGGCGAGCAATCAGCCCCAGCATTTT. It yields the protein CASSPGWGGASNQPQHF. The chain employs TRBV5-1 and TRBJ1-5; D is perhaps TRBD1 (6 bases). CDR3 size: 17 residues. V dropped 4 bases and J dropped 1 base, with 18 bases sitting between them. CDR1 and CDR2 (germline): SGHRS, YFSETQ.

The V gene is TRBV18, the J gene TRBJ1-4, with a weak D call TRBD1 (6 bases). CDR3 length: 13 amino acids. V lost 8 bases and J 8 bases, leaving 15 bases between the germline ends. CDR1 is KGHSH and CDR2 is LQKENI in the germline V gene. The CDR3: CASPGVRGEKLFF. In DNA form, the CDR3 reads TGTGCCAGCCCAGGGGTAAGAGGCGAAAAACTGTTTTTT.

V is TRBV15 and J is TRBJ1-2; a weak D match, TRBD1 (5 bases). Between the trimmed V and J ends, which lost 0 bases and 6 bases, there was a span of 11 bases. This CDR3 region has 14 residues. Germline assignment: CDR1 LNHNV and CDR2 YYDKDF (reference sequence). The DNA of the CDR3 is TGTGCCACCAGCAGAGATCTCGGGGGAAATGGCTACACCTTC. As protein: CATSRDLGGNGYTF.

The gene calls are TRBV10-1 and TRBJ1-5; the match to TRBD1 covers 10 bases. Trimming at V came to 6 bases and at J to 6 bases, leaving 8 bases not matched to a gene. This CDR3 has 15 amino acids. Germline assignment: CDR1 WNHNN and CDR2 SYGVQD (reference sequence). CDR3 sequence reads: CASRGGQGMCQPQHF. CDR3 DNA sequence: TGCGCCAGCAGGGGGGGACAGGGGATGTGTCAGCCCCAGCATTTT.

A single count supports this clone. The sample contains more than one DNA sequence encoding this CDR3. The chain carries TRBV9 and TRBJ1-2; TRBD1 is a possible D gene (5 bases). The CDR3 contains 13 residues. The germline V gene has CDR1 SGDLS and CDR2 YYNGEE. Deletions cut 0 bases from V and 6 bases from J, with 9 bases between. As DNA, the CDR3 is TGTGCCAGCAGCGTAGGGCAGGGCAATGGCTACACCTTC. Its translation: CASSVGQGNGYTF.

This clone came up a few times. For the CDR3, the DNA is TGTGCCAGCAGTTTCTCAGAGACCCAGTACTTC. Translated: CASSFSETQYF. This chain links TRBV12-3 or TRBV12-4 with TRBJ2-5; D unclear. The length of the CDR3 is 11 residues. The ends were cut back, 3 bases at V and 4 bases at J, with 3 bases in the middle.

The V call is TRBV30, the J call TRBJ1-2; 10 bases map to TRBD1. The germline gives CDR1 GTSNPN, CDR2 SVGIG (reference sequence). The V gene end was trimmed by 7 bases and the J gene end by 8 bases; junction bases not matched to a gene: 7. The CDR3 covers 12 residues. For the CDR3, the DNA is TGTGCCTCCACGGACAGGGGGGGCGGCTACACCTTC. Translated: CASTDRGGGYTF.

This clone was found once. V and J are TRBV7-9 and TRBJ2-1; maybe TRBD1 (6 bases). The CDR3 loop spans 14 amino acids. The V and J ends lost 1 base and 5 bases respectively, with 9 bases between them. Looked up from germline, CDR1 is SEHNR and CDR2 is FQNEAQ (reference sequence). The CDR3 region has the DNA TGTGCCAGCAGCTTAGAGGGGACAAACAATGAGCAGTTCTTC. Translating it yields CASSLEGTNNEQFF.

The gene calls are TRBV7-6 and TRBJ2-5; the match to TRBD2 covers 11 bases. The CDR3 contains 16 residues. J gave up 0 bases and V 5 bases, and 5 bases lay outside the gene matches. CDR1 is SGHVS, CDR2 FNYEAQ, per germline. CDR3 protein: CASSLSSGGYQETQYF. The DNA for the CDR3 is TGTGCCAGCAGCCTATCTAGCGGGGGGTACCAAGAGACCCAGTACTTC.

The rearrangement links TRBV28 to TRBJ2-7; TRBD2 agrees at 10 bases. CDR3 length: 18 residues. After removal of 10 bases from V and 7 bases from J, the junction contained 25 bases not matched to a gene. The germline CDR1 and CDR2 sequences are MDHEN and SYDVKM. CDR3 sequence reads: CATAPASSGGAGSREQYF. CDR3 DNA: TGTGCCACTGCACCAGCAAGCAGCGGGGGGGCCGGCTCCCGAGAGCAGTACTTC. Supplemented by reference TRBV28 and TRBJ2-7, the full variable domain reads DVKVTQSSRYLVKRTGEKVFLECVQDMDHENMFWYRQDPGLGLRLIYFSYDVKMKEKGDIPEGYSVSREKKERFSLILESASTNQTSMYLCATAPASSGGAGSREQYFGPGTRLTVT.

The chain recombines TRBV7-9 with TRBJ2-7; 9 nucleotides agree with TRBD1. Trimming took 6 bases from V and 4 from J; bases not matched to a gene: 10. The length of the CDR3 is 15 residues. Germline V gene sequence: CDR1 SEHNR, CDR2 FQNEAQ (reference sequence). The CDR3 protein is CASSPPGTGWYEQYF. The CDR3 nucleotides are TGTGCCAGCAGTCCCCCCGGGACAGGGTGGTACGAGCAGTACTTC. The whole variable domain, remainder taken from reference TRBV7-9 and TRBJ2-7, is DTGVSQNPRHKITKRGQNVTFRCDPISEHNRLYWYRQTLGQGPEFLTYFQNEAQLEKSRLLSDRFSAERPKGSFSTLEIQRTEQGDSAMYLCASSPPGTGWYEQYFGPGTRLTVT.

The chain uses TRBV9 and TRBJ2-3, with 14 bases aligning to TRBD2. Germline CDR1 reads SGDLS; CDR2 reads YYNGEE. This CDR3 has 15 amino acids. V shed 7 bases and J 6 bases; nucleotides not matched to a gene: 7. CDR3 sequence: CASATSGGAVDTQYF. CDR3 in DNA: TGTGCCAGCGCGACTAGCGGGGGGGCCGTCGATACGCAGTATTTT.

The chain employs TRBV6-6 and TRBJ1-2; tentative D call: TRBD1 (6 bases). The V end was cut by 5 bases, the J end by 5 bases, with 15 bases between. The CDR3 totals 14 residues. Germline CDR1 is MNHNY and CDR2 is SVGAGI (reference sequence). CDR3 nucleotide sequence: TGTGCCAGCAGTCCTGACTTCACAGGGTATGGCTACACCTTC. As protein: CASSPDFTGYGYTF.

The gene calls are TRBV6-5 and TRBJ2-1, with 9 positions matching TRBD2. Germline V gene sequence: CDR1 MNHEY, CDR2 SVGAGI. This CDR3 comprises 15 residues. The V and J ends lost 8 bases and 7 bases, in that order; junction bases with no gene match: 12. CDR3 nucleotide sequence: TGTGCCAGCCTCCCGGGCGCGGGGGGGCCGAATGAGCAGTTCTTC. Translated: CASLPGAGGPNEQFF.

This clone came up once. The V and J genes are TRBV7-2 and TRBJ1-6; 7 bases line up with TRBD1. This CDR3 spans 14 amino acids. Germline CDR1 and CDR2: SGHTA and FQGNSA. V lost 5 bases and J lost 4; bases outside the gene matches: 2. This CDR3 reads CASSPGQYNSPLHF. The CDR3 DNA reads TGTGCCAGCAGCCCGGGACAGTATAATTCACCCCTCCACTTT. The full variable domain, its missing parts supplied by reference TRBV7-2 and TRBJ1-6, is GAGVSQSPSNKVTEKGKDVELRCDPISGHTALYWYRQSLGQGLEFLIYFQGNSAPDKSGLPSDRFSAERTGGSVSTLTIQRTQQEDSAVYLCASSPGQYNSPLHFGNGTRLTVT.

Here the CDR3 DNA reads TGTGCCAGCAGTTTCAGGGGGCTTTATGGCTACACCTTC. The encoded protein is CASSFRGLYGYTF. The chain employs TRBV27 and TRBJ1-2, with TRBD1 matching over 8 bases. After removal of 3 bases from V and 5 bases from J, the junction contained 2 bases not matched to a gene. The CDR3 runs to 13 residues. Germline values: CDR1 MNHEY, CDR2 SMNVEV (reference sequence).

The J gene is TRBJ1-2, the V gene TRBV5-1; TRBD1 matches at 10 bases. J lost 6 bases, V lost 3 bases, and 11 bases had no gene match. Germline V gives CDR1 SGHRS, CDR2 YFSETQ. CDR3 length: 16 residues. Written as DNA, the CDR3 is TGCGCCAGCAGCTCCGCAAGAGACAGGGGGCTTGATGGCTACACCTTC. Its protein is CASSSARDRGLDGYTF. Supplemented by reference TRBV5-1 and TRBJ1-2, the full variable domain reads KAGVTQTPRYLIKTRGQQVTLSCSPISGHRSVSWYQQTPGQGLQFLFEYFSETQRNKGNFPGRFSGRQFSNSRSEMNVSTLELGDSALYLCASSSARDRGLDGYTFGSGTRLTVV.